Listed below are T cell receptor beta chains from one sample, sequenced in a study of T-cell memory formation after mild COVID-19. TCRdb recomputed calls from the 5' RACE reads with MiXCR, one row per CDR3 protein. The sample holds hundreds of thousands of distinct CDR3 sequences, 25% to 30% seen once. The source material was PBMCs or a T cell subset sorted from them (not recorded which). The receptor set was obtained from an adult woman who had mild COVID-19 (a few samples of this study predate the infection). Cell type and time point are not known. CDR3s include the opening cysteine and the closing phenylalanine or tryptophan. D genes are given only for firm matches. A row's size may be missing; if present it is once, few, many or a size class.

CASSELRTDTQYF	TGTGCCAGCAGCGAGTTGCGCACAGATACGCAGTATTTT	NA	NA	TRBV9	TRBJ2-3
CASRSDSRARDTQYF	TGTGCCAGCAGGTCCGATTCGCGGGCGAGAGATACGCAGTATTTT	NA	NA	TRBV7-2	TRBJ2-3
CASSLGRGAGNTIYF	TGTGCCAGCAGTTTAGGACGGGGCGCTGGAAACACCATATATTTT	NA	NA	TRBV12-3/TRBV12-4	TRBJ1-3
CASSLGGLGLNTGELFF	TGTGCCAGCAGCTTGGGGGGACTAGGGCTAAACACCGGGGAGCTGTTTTTT	many	TRBD2	TRBV5-4	TRBJ2-2
CSVEDLSGGAYEQYF	TGCAGCGTTGAAGATCTTTCGGGGGGCGCCTACGAGCAGTACTTC	few	NA	TRBV29-1	TRBJ2-7
CASSLTLGRAEEQYF	TGCGCCAGCAGCCTCACCTTGGGCAGGGCGGAGGAGCAGTACTTC	many	NA	TRBV4-1	TRBJ2-7
CATSRERWENEQFF	TGTGCCACCAGCAGAGAACGCTGGGAAAATGAGCAGTTCTTC	few	NA	TRBV15	TRBJ2-1
CASSADGGGSTYEQYF	TGTGCCAGCAGCGCGGACGGCGGGGGGAGTACCTACGAGCAGTACTTC	NA	TRBD2	TRBV5-6	TRBJ2-7
CSSVQVGTDTQYF	TGCTCCTCGGTTCAAGTGGGGACAGATACGCAGTATTTT	few	NA	TRBV20-1	TRBJ2-3
CASSLVTGLNEQYF	TGTGCCAGCAGCTTAGTAACTGGCCTCAACGAGCAGTACTTC	few	NA	TRBV7-9	TRBJ2-7
CASSRGGLEETQYF	TGTGCCAGCAGCCGAGGAGGACTAGAAGAGACCCAGTACTTC	few	TRBD2	TRBV3-1	TRBJ2-5
CATSEPGQGGLDEQFF	TGTGCCACCAGTGAACCAGGACAGGGGGGTTTGGATGAGCAGTTCTTC	NA	TRBD1	TRBV24-1	TRBJ2-1
CASSLEAGASRGDTQYF	TGCGCCAGCAGCTTGGAAGCGGGGGCCTCGAGGGGAGATACGCAGTATTTT	NA	TRBD2	TRBV5-1	TRBJ2-3
CASSLGTSVFNEQFF	TGTGCCAGCAGCTTAGGGACTAGCGTTTTCAATGAGCAGTTCTTC	few	TRBD2	TRBV7-2	TRBJ2-1
CSARDILAGTTDTQYF	TGCAGTGCTAGAGATATACTAGCGGGGACCACAGATACGCAGTATTTT	few	TRBD2	TRBV20-1	TRBJ2-3
CASSGVSGVTDTQYF	TGTGCCAGCAGCGGGGTATCAGGGGTCACAGATACGCAGTATTTT	NA	NA	TRBV5-4	TRBJ2-3
CASRSTGSYGYTF	TGTGCCAGCAGGTCGACAGGGAGCTATGGCTACACCTTC	few	TRBD1	TRBV7-3	TRBJ1-2
CSARRPGATYNEQFF	TGCAGTGCTCGAAGACCCGGGGCCACCTACAATGAGCAGTTCTTC	NA	NA	TRBV20-1	TRBJ2-1
CASSFGDLGEAFF	TGTGCCAGCAGCTTCGGAGACTTGGGTGAAGCTTTCTTT	NA	NA	TRBV7-9	TRBJ1-1
CASRTGPEAFF	TGTGCCAGCAGGACGGGCCCTGAAGCTTTCTTT	few	NA	TRBV6-5	TRBJ1-1
CSVEDQGAGHSYEQYF	TGCAGCGTTGAAGATCAGGGTGCAGGCCACTCCTACGAGCAGTACTTC	few	NA	TRBV29-1	TRBJ2-7
CASSTTGQGNDQPQHF	TGTGCCAGCAGTACGACGGGACAGGGGAACGATCAGCCCCAGCATTTT	NA	TRBD1	TRBV6-2/TRBV6-3	TRBJ1-5
CASSFASGQETQYF	TGTGCCAGCAGCTTTGCTAGCGGACAAGAGACCCAGTACTTC	few	TRBD2	TRBV7-2	TRBJ2-5
CASSSQGGEQFF	TGCGCCAGCAGCTCCCAGGGTGGTGAGCAGTTCTTC	many	NA	TRBV5-1	TRBJ2-1
CASSVEAASAEAFF	TGTGCCAGCAGCGTAGAGGCAGCAAGCGCTGAAGCTTTCTTT	few	NA	TRBV9	TRBJ1-1
CAWARLAGQYF	TGTGCCTGGGCACGCCTAGCTGGGCAGTACTTC	NA	NA	TRBV30	TRBJ2-7
CATSDSILDRTYEQYF	TGTGCCACCAGTGACTCGATCCTGGACAGAACCTACGAGCAGTACTTC	NA	NA	TRBV24-1	TRBJ2-7
CASRPRTQYEQYF	TGTGCCAGCCGCCCTAGGACACAATACGAGCAGTACTTC	few	NA	TRBV27	TRBJ2-7
CASKPTGTDTQYF	TGTGCCAGCAAACCCACGGGCACAGATACGCAGTATTTT	few	NA	TRBV12-3/TRBV12-4	TRBJ2-3
CASSQLGEGTDTQYF	TGCGCCAGCAGCCAACTTGGAGAGGGCACAGATACGCAGTATTTT	few	NA	TRBV4-3	TRBJ2-3
CASSSADHPSQETQYF	TGCGCCAGCAGCTCCGCTGACCATCCCTCCCAAGAGACCCAGTACTTC	few	NA	TRBV5-1	TRBJ2-5
CASSWDSVQAGTQYF	TGCGCCAGCAGCTGGGACAGCGTTCAGGCGGGTACGCAGTATTTT	few	TRBD1	TRBV5-1	TRBJ2-3
CASSLAGQGKSYEQYF	TGTGCCAGCAGCTTGGCCGGACAGGGGAAGTCCTACGAGCAGTACTTC	NA	TRBD1	TRBV5-4	TRBJ2-7
CASRLTGGFVGYTF	TGTGCCAGCAGATTAACAGGGGGATTTGTTGGCTACACCTTC	few	TRBD1	TRBV27	TRBJ1-2
CAISERGQSPQHF	TGTGCCATCAGTGAAAGGGGTCAATCTCCCCAGCATTTT	few	NA	TRBV10-3	TRBJ1-5
CASSPHAGGGTEAFF	TGTGCCAGCAGTCCTCACGCGGGAGGGGGCACTGAAGCTTTCTTT	NA	NA	TRBV12-3/TRBV12-4	TRBJ1-1
CASSLDAGGITDTQYF	TGTGCCAGCAGCCTAGATGCGGGAGGGATCACAGATACGCAGTATTTT	NA	TRBD2	TRBV7-6	TRBJ2-3
CSARAGTTSTDTQYF	TGCAGTGCTAGAGCCGGGACTACATCCACAGATACGCAGTATTTT	few	TRBD2	TRBV20-1	TRBJ2-3
CASSQGQASTGELFF	TGTGCCAGTAGCCAGGGACAGGCCAGCACCGGGGAGCTGTTTTTT	NA	TRBD1	TRBV19	TRBJ2-2
CASSGPGTGQPQHF	TGTGCCAGCAGTGGCCCTGGGACCGGACAGCCCCAGCATTTT	many	NA	TRBV2	TRBJ1-5
CASSFGPGYTF	TGTGCCAGCAGTTTCGGGCCTGGCTACACCTTC	NA	NA	TRBV12-3/TRBV12-4	TRBJ1-2